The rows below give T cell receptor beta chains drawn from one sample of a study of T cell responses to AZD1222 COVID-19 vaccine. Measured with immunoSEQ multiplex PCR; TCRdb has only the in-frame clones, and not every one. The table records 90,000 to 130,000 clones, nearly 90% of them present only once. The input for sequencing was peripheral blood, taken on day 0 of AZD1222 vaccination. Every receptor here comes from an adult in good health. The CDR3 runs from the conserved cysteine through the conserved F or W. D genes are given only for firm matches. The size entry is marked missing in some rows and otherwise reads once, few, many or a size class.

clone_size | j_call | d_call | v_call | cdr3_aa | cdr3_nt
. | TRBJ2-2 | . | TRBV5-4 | CASSLNGNPNTGELFF | TGTGCCAGCAGCTTGAACGGGAACCCGAACACCGGGGAGCTGTTTTTT
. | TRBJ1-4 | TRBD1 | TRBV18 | CASGGQVGEKLFF | TGTGCCAGCGGGGGACAGGTTGGTGAAAAACTGTTTTTT
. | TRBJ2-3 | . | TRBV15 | CATSRDVGGPSTDTQYF | TGTGCCACCAGCAGAGATGTCGGGGGCCCTAGCACAGATACGCAGTATTTT
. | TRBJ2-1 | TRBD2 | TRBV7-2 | CASSLAGGIYNEQFF | TGTGCCAGCAGCCTAGCGGGAGGGATCTACAATGAGCAGTTCTTC
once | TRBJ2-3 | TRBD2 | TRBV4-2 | CASSQELTSGGRTDTQYF | TGTGCCAGCAGCCAAGAGTTGACTAGCGGGGGCCGCACAGATACGCAGTATTTT
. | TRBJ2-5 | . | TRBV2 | CASGAGTQYF | TGTGCCAGCGGGGCGGGGACCCAGTACTTC
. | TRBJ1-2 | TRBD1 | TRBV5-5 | CASSLTGGGYGYTF | TGTGCCAGCAGCTTAACAGGGGGCGGCTATGGCTACACCTTC
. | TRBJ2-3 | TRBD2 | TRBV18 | CASSPYLAGTSSTDTQYF | TGTGCCAGCTCACCATACCTAGCGGGTACCTCTAGCACAGATACGCAGTATTTT
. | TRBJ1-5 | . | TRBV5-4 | CASSLDGDQPQHF | TGTGCCAGCAGCTTGGACGGGGATCAGCCCCAGCATTTT
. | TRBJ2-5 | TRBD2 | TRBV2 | CASSGFGGRDQETQYF | TGTGCCAGCAGTGGATTCGGCGGGAGGGACCAAGAGACCCAGTACTTC
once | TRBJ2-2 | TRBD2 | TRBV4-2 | CASSQVGGGPAGGRGGELFF | TGTGCCAGCAGCCAAGTCGGGGGGGGACCCGCCGGGGGACGAGGCGGGGAGCTGTTTTTT
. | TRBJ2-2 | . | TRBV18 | CASSPRFRPGNTGELFF | TGTGCCAGCTCACCCCGCTTTAGGCCGGGGAACACCGGGGAGCTGTTTTTT
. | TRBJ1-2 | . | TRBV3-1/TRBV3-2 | CASSQAPFTGSNYGYTF | TGTGCCAGCAGCCAAGCGCCTTTCACAGGGTCTAACTATGGCTACACCTTC
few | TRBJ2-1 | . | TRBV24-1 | CATSDSTWTIGEGGIPNEQFF | TGTGCCACCAGTGATTCCACGTGGACAATTGGCGAGGGGGGAATTCCAAATGAGCAGTTCTTC
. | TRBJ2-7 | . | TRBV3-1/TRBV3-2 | CASSQAAGVSSYEQYF | TGTGCCAGCAGCCAAGCGGCCGGGGTTAGCTCCTACGAGCAGTACTTC
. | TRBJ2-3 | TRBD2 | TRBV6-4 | CASSSSGGAADTQYF | TGTGCCAGCAGCTCCAGCGGGGGGGCCGCAGATACGCAGTATTTT
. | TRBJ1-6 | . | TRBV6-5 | CAIGSGHNSPLHF | TGTGCCATTGGGTCAGGACATAATTCACCCCTCCACTTT
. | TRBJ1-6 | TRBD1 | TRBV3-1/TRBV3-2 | CASSQEGDRGALHF | TGTGCCAGCAGCCAAGAAGGGGACAGGGGTGCCCTCCACTTT
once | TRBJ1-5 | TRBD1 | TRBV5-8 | CASSRGGAEQPQHF | TGTGCCAGCAGTCGAGGGGGCGCGGAACAGCCCCAGCATTTT
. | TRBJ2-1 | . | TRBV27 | CASSLSGDNEQFF | TGTGCCAGCAGTTTATCAGGGGACAATGAGCAGTTCTTC
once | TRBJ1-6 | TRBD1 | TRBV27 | CASSLQQGNSPLHF | TGTGCCAGCAGTTTACAACAGGGGAATTCACCCCTCCACTTT
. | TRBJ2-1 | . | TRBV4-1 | CASSQDLWGANNEQFF | TGCGCCAGCAGCCAAGATCTGTGGGGGGCTAACAATGAGCAGTTCTTC
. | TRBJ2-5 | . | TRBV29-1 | CSVEGTVGETQYF | TGCAGCGTTGAAGGTACCGTCGGGGAGACCCAGTACTTC
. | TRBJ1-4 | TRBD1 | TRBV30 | CAWSVHRGRQGTPKEGKLFF | TGTGCCTGGAGTGTACATAGGGGGCGACAGGGAACTCCCAAAGAAGGAAAACTGTTTTTT
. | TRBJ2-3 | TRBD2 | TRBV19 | CASSTLLGGGLYTDTQYF | TGTGCCAGTAGTACCCTACTTGGCGGGGGGTTATACACAGATACGCAGTATTTT
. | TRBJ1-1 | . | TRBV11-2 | CASSLGGLEMNTEAFF | TGTGCCAGCAGCTTAGGAGGACTTGAGATGAACACTGAAGCTTTCTTT
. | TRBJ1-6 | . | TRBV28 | CASTSRRGVNSPLHF | TGTGCCAGCACCAGTCGGCGGGGGGTCAATTCACCCCTCCACTTT
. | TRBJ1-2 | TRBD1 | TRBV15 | CATSGHRQGALLSYGYTF | TGTGCCACCAGCGGACACCGACAGGGGGCCCTATTATCCTATGGCTACACCTTC
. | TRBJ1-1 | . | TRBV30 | CAWSVEEIEAFF | TGTGCCTGGAGTGTAGAAGAGATTGAAGCTTTCTTT
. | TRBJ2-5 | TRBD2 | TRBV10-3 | CAISAGRGAAETQYF | TGTGCCATCAGTGCTGGGCGGGGGGCGGCTGAGACCCAGTACTTC
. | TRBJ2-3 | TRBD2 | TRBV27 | CASSTKAGGFTDTQYF | TGTGCCAGCAGTACCAAAGCGGGGGGCTTCACAGATACGCAGTATTTT
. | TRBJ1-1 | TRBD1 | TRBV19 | CASSITGGYRTEAFF | TGTGCCAGTAGTATTACAGGGGGGTATCGTACTGAAGCTTTCTTT
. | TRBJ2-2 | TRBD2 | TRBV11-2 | CASSPKRAGALSTGELFF | TGTGCCAGCAGCCCGAAGAGAGCGGGGGCTCTTAGCACCGGGGAGCTGTTTTTT
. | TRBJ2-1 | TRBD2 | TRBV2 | CASSVLAGEDEQFF | TGTGCCAGCAGTGTATTAGCGGGAGAGGATGAGCAGTTCTTC
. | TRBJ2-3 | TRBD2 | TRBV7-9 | CASARGASGATTDTQYF | TGTGCCAGCGCTCGGGGGGCTAGCGGGGCAACCACAGATACGCAGTATTTT
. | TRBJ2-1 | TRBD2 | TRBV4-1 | CASSQQGLAGAKTSYNEQFF | TGCGCCAGCAGCCAACAAGGACTAGCGGGAGCTAAAACATCCTACAATGAGCAGTTCTTC
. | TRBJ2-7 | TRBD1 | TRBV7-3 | CASSPRAGGYEQYF | TGTGCCAGCAGCCCCCGGGCAGGGGGCTACGAGCAGTACTTC
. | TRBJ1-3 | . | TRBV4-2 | CASSQMGGSGNTIYF | TGTGCCAGCAGCCAAATGGGGGGCTCTGGAAACACCATATATTTT